This entry lists 30 T cell receptor beta chains sequenced from one sample in a study of glioma-infiltrating T cells after dendritic cell vaccination. Described time point: after dendritic cell vaccination, including at tumor progression/relapse. The method was immunoSEQ multiplex PCR; TCRdb's version includes in-frame clones alone and lacks a portion of them. The sample comprises about 76,000 clones, roughly 87% of which are singletons, and more than 2% rests with the top ten. The material sequenced was blood, taken after dendritic cell vaccination. All receptors come from a human donor with glioblastoma.

The chain is built from TRBV7-2 and TRBJ2-7, with 10 bases fitting TRBD2. Looked up from germline, CDR1 is SGHTA and CDR2 is FQGNSA. Unmatched junction bases numbered 6, after V lost 0 bases and J lost 7 bases. This CDR3 contains 15 residues. CDR3 sequence reads: CASSLALAGVGEQYF. In nucleotides, the CDR3 is TGTGCCAGCAGCTTAGCGCTAGCGGGAGTGGGTGAGCAGTACTTC.

The chain employs TRBV4-2 and TRBJ2-1; possibly TRBD2 for D (5 bases). Germline CDR1 and CDR2: LGHNA and YNFKEQ. V was cut by 0 bases and J by 3 bases, with 12 bases left in between. This CDR3 has 16 amino acids. CDR3 coding DNA: TGTGCCAGCAGCCAAGATGCTCTACTAGGCTACAATGAGCAGTTCTTC. This encodes CASSQDALLGYNEQFF.

This chain connects TRBV7-2 to TRBJ2-5; D ambiguous. Germline loops: CDR1 SGHTA, CDR2 FQGNSA. Trimming stripped 4 bases from V and 5 bases from J, with 17 bases between. This CDR3 region has 15 residues. In nucleotides, the CDR3 is TGTGCCAGCAGCTCGGAGACCTCCTTCCGGGAGACCCAGTACTTC. This gives the protein CASSSETSFRETQYF.

This chain uses TRBV5-6 with TRBJ2-2; 11 positions agree with TRBD2. V trimming: 5 bases; J trimming: 4 bases; junction bases outside the gene matches: 7. Germline V gives CDR1 SGHDT, CDR2 YYEEEE. There are 16 residues in the CDR3. The CDR3 nucleotides read TGTGCCAGCAGTTTAGCGGGGGGGCCGGGCACCGGGGAGCTGTTTTTT. Encoded protein: CASSLAGGPGTGELFF.

V is TRBV7-2 and J is TRBJ1-5; tentative D call: TRBD1 (6 bases). The CDR3 length is 14 residues. Trimming shortened V by 2 bases and J by 7 bases, and 12 bases separated the two germline ends. Germline CDR1 SGHTA, CDR2 FQGNSA. In nucleotides, the CDR3 is TGTGCCAGCAGCTTATCCCGGACAGTCCAGCCCCAGCATTTT. This codes for CASSLSRTVQPQHF.

This clone was detected ten times or more. This CDR3 reads CASSHYPGASGNTIYF. The CDR3 region has the DNA TGTGCCAGCAGCCACTACCCAGGGGCGTCCGGAAACACCATATATTTT. The chain carries TRBV7-2 and TRBJ1-3, with D possibly matching TRBD1 (6 bases). Germline CDR1 and CDR2: SGHTA and FQGNSA. This CDR3 spans 16 amino acids. With 5 bases removed from V and 4 bases from J, the gap between germline ends came to 18 bases.

J is TRBJ2-7 and V is TRBV2; 8 bases align to TRBD2. The germline V gene encodes CDR1 SNHLY and CDR2 FYNNEI. The CDR3 spans 16 residues. The ends lost 1 base at V and 3 bases at J; junction bases unmatched: 8. The CDR3 coding sequence is TGTGCCAGCAGTGAAGGACATAGCGGGGTCGACTACGAGCAGTACTTC. Translation gives CASSEGHSGVDYEQYF.

The chain employs TRBV13 and TRBJ2-7, with a tentative D call TRBD1 (5 bases). The CDR3 extends over 14 amino acids. V lost 4 bases to trimming and J lost 0 bases, with 10 bases between them. CDR1 PRHDT and CDR2 FYEKMQ come from the germline V gene (reference sequence). The CDR3 coding sequence is TGTGCCAGCAGCTCACCCAGGGACTCCTACGAGCAGTACTTC. Translation: CASSSPRDSYEQYF.

This clone has just one count. The rearrangement joins TRBV7-2 to TRBJ1-4, with D unclear. The CDR3 has 16 residues. Germline assignment: CDR1 SGHTA and CDR2 FQGNSA. With 5 bases removed from V and 2 bases from J, the gap between germline ends came to 15 bases. CDR3 amino acids: CASSLSEGSTNEKLFF. The CDR3 nucleotides read TGTGCCAGCAGCCTATCCGAGGGCTCGACTAATGAAAAACTGTTTTTT.

The rearrangement uses TRBV4-3 and TRBJ2-3, with 9 bases identical to TRBD2. This CDR3 is built from 16 residues. The trim removed 3 bases at V and 4 bases at J, leaving 8 bases unmatched. Per the germline V gene, CDR1 is LGHNA and CDR2 is YSLEER. The CDR3 DNA is TGCGCCAGCAGCCACCTAGCGGGAAGTGGGGCAGATACGCAGTATTTT. Its protein product is CASSHLAGSGADTQYF.

With respect to this clone: The sample has other DNA sequences that encode this CDR3 too. The chain combines TRBV2 with TRBJ1-6; 7 bases line up with TRBD1. The V gene end was trimmed by 5 bases and the J gene end by 0 bases; junction bases not matched to a gene: 7. The germline V gene has CDR1 SNHLY and CDR2 FYNNEI. The CDR3 consists of 17 residues. CDR3 in amino acids: CASSFSGGRSYNSPLHF. The CDR3 bases are TGTGCCAGCAGTTTCTCAGGGGGTCGCTCCTATAATTCACCCCTCCACTTT.

This chain links TRBV15 with TRBJ2-5; TRBD1 aligns across 10 bases. The CDR3 length is 14 residues. Trimming cost V 8 bases and J 5 bases; bases outside gene matches: 8. CDR1 is LNHNV and CDR2 is YYDKDF in the germline V gene (reference sequence). DNA for the CDR3: TGTGCCACCGCGGGGGGACAGGGGAAGGAGACCCAGTACTTC. It specifies CATAGGQGKETQYF.

The chain is built from TRBV14 and TRBJ1-1, with D possibly being TRBD1 (6 bases). CDR1 and CDR2 from the germline V gene are SGHDN and FVKESK. V gave up 5 bases and J gave up 1 base, with 14 bases separating them. The CDR3 is 15 amino acids. CDR3 in amino acids: CASSYRVGWNTEAFF. In DNA form, the CDR3 reads TGTGCCAGCAGCTACAGGGTCGGGTGGAACACTGAAGCTTTCTTT.

As to this clone: The same CDR3 can be traced to other DNA sequences in this sample. The chain recombines TRBV19 with TRBJ1-5; D may be TRBD1 (6 bases). V was shortened by 2 bases and J by 5 bases, with 10 bases between the two germline ends. The CDR3 contains 14 residues. CDR1 is LNHDA and CDR2 is SQIVND in the germline V gene (reference sequence). The CDR3 DNA reads TGTGCCAGTAGTATAAGGGGGGGGGATCAGCCCCAGCATTTT. Protein sequence: CASSIRGGDQPQHF. Combining the CDR3 with reference TRBV19 and TRBJ1-5 gives the whole variable domain DGGITQSPKYLFRKEGQNVTLSCEQNLNHDAMYWYRQDPGQGLRLIYYSQIVNDFQKGDIAEGYSVSREKKESFPLTVTSAQKNPTAFYLCASSIRGGDQPQHFGDGTRLSIL.

The chain combines TRBV21-1 with TRBJ2-3; the D segment call TRBD2 is taken from the table without a DNA check. TRBV21-1 is designated a pseudogene. This CDR3 has 22 residues. CDR3 sequence: CASSTRRRGSRTSGSWADTQYF. CDR3 nucleotide sequence: TGTGCCAGCAGCACTCGTAGAAGGGGAAGTCGGACTAGCGGGAGTTGGGCAGATACGCAGTATTTT.

Only a few counts were recorded for this clone. The chain has TRBV6-5 and TRBJ1-4; TRBD1 might be the D (5 bases). Germline V gene data show CDR1 as MNHEY and CDR2 as SVGAGI. V gave up 6 bases and J gave up 8 bases, with 7 bases separating them. CDR3 length: 11 amino acids. CDR3 in DNA: TGTGCCAGCAGGGGGGGGGAAAAACTGTTTTTT. Protein sequence: CASRGGEKLFF.

The CDR3 protein is CASYRDYKNIQYF. In DNA, the CDR3 is TGTGCCAGCTACCGGGATTACAAAAACATTCAGTACTTC. The rearrangement joins TRBV2 to TRBJ2-4; TRBD2 might be the D (5 bases). Germline-derived CDR1 and CDR2 are SNHLY and FYNNEI. Trimming removed 8 bases from V and 3 bases from J, with 11 bases in between. The CDR3 is 13 residues long.

This sequence joins TRBV11-2 and TRBJ2-1, with 14 bases identical to TRBD2. The CDR3 length is 18 residues. Germline-derived CDR1 and CDR2 are SGHAT and FQNNGV. V was pared by 5 bases and J by 1 base, with 7 bases of the junction left unmatched. The CDR3 bases are TGTGCCAGCAGCCGGACTAGCGGGGGGTTGGCTTCCTACAATGAGCAGTTCTTC. It translates to CASSRTSGGLASYNEQFF.

This clone appeared once. CDR3 amino acids: CASSQSASYEQYF. DNA of the CDR3: TGCGCCAGCAGCCAGAGTGCTTCCTACGAGCAGTACTTC. The V call is TRBV4-3, the J call TRBJ2-7; no firm D call. V was shortened by 3 bases and J by 1 base, with 7 bases between the two germline ends. Germline V gene data show CDR1 as LGHNA and CDR2 as YSLEER. The CDR3 loop spans 13 amino acids.

The rearrangement links TRBV5-1 to TRBJ1-1; 10 bases agree with TRBD1. CDR3 length: 15 amino acids. Germline CDR1 is SGHRS and CDR2 is YFSETQ. The trim removed 4 bases at V and 1 base at J, leaving 4 bases unmatched. The CDR3 is CASSDRTGGNTEAFF. The CDR3 bases are TGCGCCAGCAGCGACCGGACAGGGGGGAACACTGAAGCTTTCTTT.

The rearrangement joins TRBV10-1 to TRBJ2-7; TRBD1 might be the D (6 bases). Trimming removed 3 bases at V and 4 bases at J, with 13 bases between. This CDR3 is built from 14 residues. Germline CDR1 WNHNN, CDR2 SYGVQD (reference sequence). DNA for the CDR3: TGCGCCAGCAGTGAAGGGTCCAGGGGTTACGAGCAGTACTTC. This codes for CASSEGSRGYEQYF.

This chain uses TRBV19 with TRBJ2-1; D unresolved. V was clipped by 5 bases and J by 7 bases, with 9 bases between them. This CDR3 spans 12 amino acids. In germline, CDR1 is LNHDA, CDR2 SQIVND (reference sequence). The chain's CDR3 is CASSFNRNEQFF. The CDR3 DNA is TGTGCCAGTAGTTTCAACCGGAATGAGCAGTTCTTC.

This chain links TRBV5-1 with TRBJ1-2, with 7 bases identical to TRBD1. This CDR3 contains 13 residues. The junction had 7 bases not matched to a gene; V was cut back by 4 bases and J by 7 bases. Germline V gene lookup returns CDR1 SGHRS and CDR2 YFSETQ. CDR3 in DNA: TGCGCCAGCAGCCCGGGACAGCCTTTTGGCTACACCTTC. This sequence encodes CASSPGQPFGYTF.

The chain couples TRBV5-1 to TRBJ2-7; D is uncertain. Per germline, CDR1 SGHRS and CDR2 YFSETQ. The CDR3 extends over 13 amino acids. Trimming stripped 1 base from V and 2 bases from J, with 7 bases between. CDR3 residues: CASSLSYTYEQYF. CDR3 nucleotides: TGCGCCAGCAGCTTGTCGTACACCTACGAGCAGTACTTC.

The chain combines TRBV6-5 with TRBJ1-1, with D tentatively TRBD1 (6 bases). The V end was cut by 7 bases, the J end by 5 bases, with 17 bases between. The CDR3 length is 14 residues. CDR1 and CDR2 from the germline V gene are MNHEY and SVGAGI. This chain's CDR3 is CASTETGPWTEAFF. Here the CDR3 DNA reads TGTGCCAGCACAGAGACAGGTCCTTGGACTGAAGCTTTCTTT.

About this clone itself: This could be a read error, since a much larger clone is one nucleotide away. The J gene is TRBJ2-5, the V gene TRBV5-6; D might be TRBD1 (5 bases). The end of the DNA fits TRBJ2-7 better, so the J call may be wrong. The CDR3 spans 12 residues. Germline V gives CDR1 SGHDT, CDR2 YYEEEE. The DNA of the CDR3 is TGTGCCAGCAGCTTGGAGGGGTACGAGCAGTACTTC. This sequence encodes CASSLEGYEQYF.

The DNA of the CDR3 is TGCAGCGTATCACAGGGGGCGACAGATACGCAGTATTTT. The encoded protein is CSVSQGATDTQYF. The chain employs TRBV29-1 and TRBJ2-3; the match to TRBD1 covers 9 bases. CDR1 is SQVTM and CDR2 is ANQGSEA in the germline V gene. This CDR3 comprises 13 residues. V dropped 6 bases and J dropped 3; count of bases not matched to a gene: 4.

V gene TRBV6-6 combines with J gene TRBJ2-1, with 10 bases that match TRBD2. Germline V gene data show CDR1 as MNHNY and CDR2 as SVGAGI (reference sequence). This CDR3 is 16 amino acids long. V lost 6 bases and J lost 6; bases outside the gene matches: 11. CDR3 in DNA: TGTGCCAGCAGCCCGAGGCTAGCGGGAGCGGGCAATGAGCAGTTCTTC. It translates to CASSPRLAGAGNEQFF.

V and J are TRBV19 and TRBJ1-5; weak D call: TRBD1 (5 bases). Germline V lookup: CDR1 LNHDA, CDR2 SQIVND (reference sequence). Trimming removed 5 bases from V and 5 bases from J, with 10 bases in between. The CDR3 runs to 13 residues. CDR3 nucleotide sequence: TGTGCCAGTAGTTGGCAGGGCGATCAGCCCCAGCATTTT. The encoded protein is CASSWQGDQPQHF.

In DNA, the CDR3 is TGTGCCAGCAGTACTCCTAGCGGGGGGGTGAAGACCCAGTACTTC. Its translation is CASSTPSGGVKTQYF. This chain joins TRBV2 and TRBJ2-5; 12 nucleotides agree with TRBD2. CDR1 SNHLY and CDR2 FYNNEI come from the germline V gene. This CDR3 comprises 15 residues. Trimming cost V 5 bases and J 6 bases; bases outside gene matches: 7.